One and the same sample provided the 7 T cell receptor beta chains below, sequenced in a study of T cell responses to AZD1222 COVID-19 vaccine. TCRdb keeps only in-frame clones here, not all; method: immunoSEQ multiplex PCR. The sample carries around 130,000 clones, 85% to 95% recorded once. The specimen comprised peripheral blood, sampled on day 0 of AZD1222 vaccination. All receptors come from an adult in good health.

The rearrangement joins TRBV19 to TRBJ1-1; no reliable D call. V was trimmed by 1 base and J by 10 bases, leaving 13 bases between them. This CDR3 has 13 residues. Germline V gene data show CDR1 as LNHDA and CDR2 as SQIVND (reference sequence). CDR3 in DNA: TGTGCCAGTAGTATAGGACCCCTGAAGGGAGCTTTCTTT. It is translated as CASSIGPLKGAFF.

This chain links TRBV19 with TRBJ2-5, with TRBD2 matching over 7 bases. The CDR3 loop spans 15 amino acids. Germline V gene sequence: CDR1 LNHDA, CDR2 SQIVND (reference sequence). The V and J ends lost 7 bases and 2 bases, in that order; junction bases with no gene match: 10. The CDR3 here is CASKAAEAGQETQYF. CDR3 nucleotides: TGTGCCAGTAAGGCCGCAGAAGCGGGGCAAGAGACCCAGTACTTC. Complete variable domain (other parts from reference TRBV19 and TRBJ2-5): DGGITQSPKYLFRKEGQNVTLSCEQNLNHDAMYWYRQDPGQGLRLIYYSQIVNDFQKGDIAEGYSVSREKKESFPLTVTSAQKNPTAFYLCASKAAEAGQETQYFGPGTRLLVL.

CDR3 residues: CASRGGSYGYTF. The DNA of the CDR3 is TGTGCCAGCCGAGGGGGGTCTTATGGCTACACCTTC. The gene calls are TRBV28 and TRBJ1-2; tentative D call: TRBD1 (6 bases). The CDR3 runs 12 residues. V shed 8 bases and J shed 5 bases, with 12 bases lying between them. The V gene's germline CDR1 is MDHEN and CDR2 SYDVKM.

The V call is TRBV10-2, the J call TRBJ1-5, with unresolved D. The CDR3 spans 15 residues. Trimming pared 2 bases from V and 0 bases from J, leaving 8 bases between. Germline V gene data show CDR1 as WSHSY and CDR2 as SAAADI. CDR3 in amino acids: CASSEGGRSNQPQHF. In DNA, the CDR3 is TGCGCCAGCAGTGAGGGCGGACGTAGCAATCAGCCCCAGCATTTT.

This rearrangement joins TRBV5-4 to TRBJ2-2, with 9 bases aligning to TRBD2. With 1 base clipped from V and 3 bases from J, the junction kept 1 base outside the gene matches. The germline V gene encodes CDR1 SGHNT and CDR2 YYREEE (reference sequence). The CDR3 has 15 amino acids. For the CDR3, the DNA is TGTGCCAGCAGCTTGACTAGCGGGTACACCGGGGAGCTGTTTTTT. It codes for CASSLTSGYTGELFF.

V is TRBV10-3 and J is TRBJ1-2, with D possibly being TRBD1 (6 bases). V was clipped by 7 bases and J by 2 bases, with 17 bases between them. Per the germline V gene, CDR1 is ENHRY and CDR2 is SYGVKD. The CDR3 consists of 15 residues. The CDR3 sequence: CAIKGVRDTNYGYTF. DNA for the CDR3: TGTGCCATCAAAGGGGTCCGGGACACAAACTATGGCTACACCTTC.

This chain joins TRBV7-9 and TRBJ2-1; weak D call: TRBD2 (6 bases). CDR1 is SEHNR and CDR2 is FQNEAQ in the germline V gene (reference sequence). There are 16 residues in the CDR3. Trimming removed 5 bases at V and 3 bases at J, with 17 bases between. CDR3 in DNA: TGTGCCAGCAGCGTCAAGGCGGGGTTCAACTACAATGAGCAGTTCTTC. It codes for CASSVKAGFNYNEQFF.